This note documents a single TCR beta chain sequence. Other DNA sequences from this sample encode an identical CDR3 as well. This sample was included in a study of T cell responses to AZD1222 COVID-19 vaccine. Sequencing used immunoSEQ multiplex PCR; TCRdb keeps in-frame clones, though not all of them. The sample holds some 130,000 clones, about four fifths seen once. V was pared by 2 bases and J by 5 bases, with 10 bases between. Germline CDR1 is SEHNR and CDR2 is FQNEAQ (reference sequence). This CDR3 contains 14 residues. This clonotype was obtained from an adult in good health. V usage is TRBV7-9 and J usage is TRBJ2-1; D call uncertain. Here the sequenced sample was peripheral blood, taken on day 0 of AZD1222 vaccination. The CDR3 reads CASSLISPNNEQFF. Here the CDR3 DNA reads TGTGCCAGCAGCTTAATTAGCCCCAACAATGAGCAGTTCTTC.